This TCR beta chain was documented in a study of lymphopenia after photon versus proton radiotherapy. Clones were read by immunoSEQ multiplex PCR, and TCRdb kept only the in-frame ones, dropping some. The table records 35,000 to 50,000 clones, 90% to 95% of them present only once. Deletions cut 0 bases from V and 0 bases from J, with 7 bases between. CDR1 is SGHKS and CDR2 is YYEKEE in the germline V gene (reference sequence). The CDR3 sequence is 15 residues long. The rearrangement links TRBV5-5 to TRBJ1-3; D unresolved. The specimen comprised peripheral blood, sampled from a patient treated with photon-based radiotherapy. The TCR originated in a man aged 55 to 70 with cholangiocarcinoma. DNA for the CDR3: TGTGCCAGCAGCTTGGGCACGAGCTCTGGAAACACCATATATTTT. Protein sequence: CASSLGTSSGNTIYF. The variable domain in full, completed from reference TRBV5-5 and TRBJ1-3, reads DAGVTQSPTHLIKTRGQQVTLRCSPISGHKSVSWYQQVLGQGPQFIFQYYEKEERGRGNFPDRFSARQFPNYSSELNVNALLLGDSALYLCASSLGTSSGNTIYFGEGSWLTVV.